This TCR beta chain was sequenced for a study of blood T cell repertoires in COVID-19. The method was immunoSEQ multiplex PCR; TCRdb's version includes in-frame clones alone and lacks a portion of them. The sample lists 90,000 or so clones, around nine tenths seen once, with about 5% in the top ten. V was pared by 2 bases and J by 4 bases, with 3 bases of the junction left unmatched. In germline, CDR1 is KGHSH, CDR2 LQKENI. The CDR3 sequence is 15 residues long. The sequencing sample was made of peripheral blood. This clonotype was obtained from a man between 60 and 70 years old with COVID-19, enrolled during active disease. The chain couples TRBV18 to TRBJ2-3; 10 nucleotides align to TRBD2. The CDR3 spells CASSPVSGRADTQYF. The CDR3 DNA reads as TGTGCCAGCTCACCAGTCAGCGGGAGGGCAGATACGCAGTATTTT.